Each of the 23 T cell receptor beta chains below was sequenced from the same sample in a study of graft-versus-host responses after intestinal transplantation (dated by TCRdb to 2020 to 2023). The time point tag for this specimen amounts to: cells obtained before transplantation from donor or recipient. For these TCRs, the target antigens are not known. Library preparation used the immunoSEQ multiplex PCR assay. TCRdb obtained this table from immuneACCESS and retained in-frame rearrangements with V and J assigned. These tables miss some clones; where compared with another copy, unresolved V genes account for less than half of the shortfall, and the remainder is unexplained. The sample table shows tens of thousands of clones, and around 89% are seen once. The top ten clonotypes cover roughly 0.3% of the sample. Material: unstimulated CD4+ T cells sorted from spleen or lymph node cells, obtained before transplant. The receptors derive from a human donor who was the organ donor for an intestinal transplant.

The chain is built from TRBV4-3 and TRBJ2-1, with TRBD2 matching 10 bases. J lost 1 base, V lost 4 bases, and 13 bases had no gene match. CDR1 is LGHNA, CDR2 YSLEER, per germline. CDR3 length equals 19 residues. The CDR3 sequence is CASSPREAGGPSSYNEQFF. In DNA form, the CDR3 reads TGCGCCAGCAGCCCCCGGGAAGCGGGAGGGCCCTCATCCTACAATGAGCAGTTCTTC.

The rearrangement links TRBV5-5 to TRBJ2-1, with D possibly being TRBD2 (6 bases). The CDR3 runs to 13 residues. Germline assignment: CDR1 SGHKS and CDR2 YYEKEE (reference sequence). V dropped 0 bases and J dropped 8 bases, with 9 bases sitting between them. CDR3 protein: CASSLAGSDEQFF. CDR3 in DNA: TGTGCCAGCAGCTTGGCCGGGAGTGATGAGCAGTTCTTC.

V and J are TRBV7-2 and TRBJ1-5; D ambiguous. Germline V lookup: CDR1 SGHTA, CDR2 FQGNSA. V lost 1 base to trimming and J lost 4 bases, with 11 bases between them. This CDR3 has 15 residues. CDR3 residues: CASSLGTRENQPQHF. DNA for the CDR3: TGTGCCAGCAGCTTAGGTACTCGGGAGAATCAGCCCCAGCATTTT. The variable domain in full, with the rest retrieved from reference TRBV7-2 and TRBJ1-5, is GAGVSQSPSNKVTEKGKDVELRCDPISGHTALYWYRQSLGQGLEFLIYFQGNSAPDKSGLPSDRFSAERTGGSVSTLTIQRTQQEDSAVYLCASSLGTRENQPQHFGDGTRLSIL.

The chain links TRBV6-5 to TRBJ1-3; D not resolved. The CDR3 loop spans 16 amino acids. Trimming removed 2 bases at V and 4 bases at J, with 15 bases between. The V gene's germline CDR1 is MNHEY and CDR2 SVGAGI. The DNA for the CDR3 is TGTGCCAGCAGTTACCAACCGGGGATGGCCGGAAACACCATATATTTT. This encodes CASSYQPGMAGNTIYF.

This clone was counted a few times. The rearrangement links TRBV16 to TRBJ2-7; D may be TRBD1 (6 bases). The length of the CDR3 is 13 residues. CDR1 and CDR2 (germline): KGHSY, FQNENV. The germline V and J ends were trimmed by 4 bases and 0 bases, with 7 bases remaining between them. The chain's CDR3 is CASSPGHSYEQYF. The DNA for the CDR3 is TGTGCCAGCAGCCCGGGACACTCCTACGAGCAGTACTTC.

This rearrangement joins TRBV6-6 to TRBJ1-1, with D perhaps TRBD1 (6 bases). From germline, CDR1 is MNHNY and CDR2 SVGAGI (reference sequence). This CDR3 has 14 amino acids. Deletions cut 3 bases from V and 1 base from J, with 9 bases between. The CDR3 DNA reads TGTGCCAGCAGTTATATGGGACAGAACACTGAAGCTTTCTTT. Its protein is CASSYMGQNTEAFF.

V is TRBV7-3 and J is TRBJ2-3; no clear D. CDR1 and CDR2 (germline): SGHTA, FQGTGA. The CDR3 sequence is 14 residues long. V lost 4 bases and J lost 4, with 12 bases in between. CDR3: CASSSGPPSDTQYF. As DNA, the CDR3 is TGTGCCAGCAGCTCTGGGCCCCCTTCAGATACGCAGTATTTT. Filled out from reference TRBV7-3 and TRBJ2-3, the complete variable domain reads GAGVSQTPSNKVTEKGKYVELRCDPISGHTALYWYRQSLGQGPEFLIYFQGTGAADDSGLPNDRFFAVRPEGSVSTLKIQRTERGDSAVYLCASSSGPPSDTQYFGPGTRLTVL.

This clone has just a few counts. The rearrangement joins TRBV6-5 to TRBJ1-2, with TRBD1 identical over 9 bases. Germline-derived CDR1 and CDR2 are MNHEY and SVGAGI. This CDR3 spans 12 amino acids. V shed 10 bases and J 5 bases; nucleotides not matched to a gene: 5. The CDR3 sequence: CATSTGGYGYTF. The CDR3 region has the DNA TGTGCCACTTCGACAGGGGGTTATGGCTACACCTTC.

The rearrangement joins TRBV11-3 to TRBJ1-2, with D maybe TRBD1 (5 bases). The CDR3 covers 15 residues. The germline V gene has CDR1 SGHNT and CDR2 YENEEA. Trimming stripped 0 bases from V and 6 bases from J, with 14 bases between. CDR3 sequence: CASSLEGGAGNGYTF. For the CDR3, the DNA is TGTGCCAGCAGCTTAGAAGGCGGGGCGGGGAATGGCTACACCTTC.

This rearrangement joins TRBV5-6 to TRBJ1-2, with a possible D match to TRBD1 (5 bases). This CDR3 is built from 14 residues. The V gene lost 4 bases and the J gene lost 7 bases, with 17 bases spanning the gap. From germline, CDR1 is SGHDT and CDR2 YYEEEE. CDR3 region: CASSVKQVRRGYTF. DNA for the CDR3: TGTGCCAGCAGCGTTAAACAGGTCCGTCGTGGCTACACCTTC.

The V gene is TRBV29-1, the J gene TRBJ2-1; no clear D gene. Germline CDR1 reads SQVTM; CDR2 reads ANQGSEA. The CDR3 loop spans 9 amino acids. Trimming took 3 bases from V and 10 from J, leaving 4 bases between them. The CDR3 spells CSVDFEQFF. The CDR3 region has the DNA TGCAGCGTTGACTTCGAGCAGTTCTTC.

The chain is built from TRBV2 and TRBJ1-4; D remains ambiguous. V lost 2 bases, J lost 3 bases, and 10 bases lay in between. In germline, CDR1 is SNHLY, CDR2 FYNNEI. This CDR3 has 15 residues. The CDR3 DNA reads TGTGCCAGCAGTGAATCGGGGTTGTCTAATGAAAAACTGTTTTTT. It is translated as CASSESGLSNEKLFF.

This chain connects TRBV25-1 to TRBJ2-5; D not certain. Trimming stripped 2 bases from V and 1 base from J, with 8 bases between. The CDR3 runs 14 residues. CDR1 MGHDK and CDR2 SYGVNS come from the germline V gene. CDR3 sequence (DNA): TGTGCCAGCAGTGAAGTCAGATTCCAAGAGACCCAGTACTTC. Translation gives CASSEVRFQETQYF.

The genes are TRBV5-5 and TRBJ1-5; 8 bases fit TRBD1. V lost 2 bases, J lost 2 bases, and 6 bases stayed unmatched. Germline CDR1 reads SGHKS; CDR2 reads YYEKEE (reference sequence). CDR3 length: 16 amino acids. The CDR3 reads CASSLQGGLGNQPQHF. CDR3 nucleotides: TGTGCCAGCAGCTTACAGGGGGGTCTGGGCAATCAGCCCCAGCATTTT.

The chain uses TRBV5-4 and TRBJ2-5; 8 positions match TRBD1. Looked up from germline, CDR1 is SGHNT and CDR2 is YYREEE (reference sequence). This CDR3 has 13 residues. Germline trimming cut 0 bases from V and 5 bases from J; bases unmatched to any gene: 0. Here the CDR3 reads CASSLGTGETQYF. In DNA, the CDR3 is TGTGCCAGCAGCTTGGGGACAGGGGAGACCCAGTACTTC.

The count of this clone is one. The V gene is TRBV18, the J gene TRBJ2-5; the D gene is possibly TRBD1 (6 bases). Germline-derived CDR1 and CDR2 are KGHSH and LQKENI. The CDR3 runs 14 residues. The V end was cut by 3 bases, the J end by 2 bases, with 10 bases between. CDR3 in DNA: TGTGCCAGCTCACCCCCAGGGGATCAAGAGACCCAGTACTTC. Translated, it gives CASSPPGDQETQYF.

This CDR3 is CASNLGLGSGNTIYF. CDR3 coding DNA: TGTGCCAGCAACCTCGGCCTAGGCTCTGGAAACACCATATATTTT. The rearrangement links TRBV5-5 to TRBJ1-3; no clear D. Germline CDR1 SGHKS, CDR2 YYEKEE (reference sequence). V lost 6 bases and J lost 0, with 13 bases in between. The CDR3 has 15 amino acids.

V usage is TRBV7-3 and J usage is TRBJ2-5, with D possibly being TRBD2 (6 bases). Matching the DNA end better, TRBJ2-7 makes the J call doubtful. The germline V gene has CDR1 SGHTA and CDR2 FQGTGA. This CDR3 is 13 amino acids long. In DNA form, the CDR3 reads TGTGCCAGCAGCTTAGGGGGGATCGACGAGCAGTACTTC. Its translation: CASSLGGIDEQYF.

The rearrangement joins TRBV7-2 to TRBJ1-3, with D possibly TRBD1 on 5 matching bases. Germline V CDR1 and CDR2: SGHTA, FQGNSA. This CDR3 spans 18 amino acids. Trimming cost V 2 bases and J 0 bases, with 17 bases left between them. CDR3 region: CASSLTSLDSISGNTIYF. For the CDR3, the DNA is TGTGCCAGCAGCTTAACCTCACTCGACAGTATCTCTGGAAACACCATATATTTT.

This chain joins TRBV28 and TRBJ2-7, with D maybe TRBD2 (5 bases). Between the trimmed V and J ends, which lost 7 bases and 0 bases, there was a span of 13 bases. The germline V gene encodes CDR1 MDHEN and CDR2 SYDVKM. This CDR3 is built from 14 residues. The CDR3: CASTPARGSYEQYF. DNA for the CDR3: TGTGCCAGCACCCCAGCCCGGGGCTCCTACGAGCAGTACTTC.

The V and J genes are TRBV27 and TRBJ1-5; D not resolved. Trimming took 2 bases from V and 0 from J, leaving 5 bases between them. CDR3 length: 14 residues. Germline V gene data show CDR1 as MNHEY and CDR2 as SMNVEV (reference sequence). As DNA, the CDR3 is TGTGCCAGCAGTTTAACTTATAGCAATCAGCCCCAGCATTTT. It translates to CASSLTYSNQPQHF.

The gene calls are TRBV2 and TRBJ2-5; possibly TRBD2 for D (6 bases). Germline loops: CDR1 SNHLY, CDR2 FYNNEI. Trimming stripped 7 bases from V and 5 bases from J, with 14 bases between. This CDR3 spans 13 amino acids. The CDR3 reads CASKVAGSETQYF. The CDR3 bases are TGTGCCAGCAAAGTCGCGGGGTCGGAGACCCAGTACTTC. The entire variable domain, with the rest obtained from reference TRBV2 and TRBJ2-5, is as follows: EPEVTQTPSHQVTQMGQEVILRCVPISNHLYFYWYRQILGQKVEFLVSFYNNEISEKSEIFDDQFSVERPDGSNFTLKIRSTKLEDSAMYFCASKVAGSETQYFGPGTRLLVL.

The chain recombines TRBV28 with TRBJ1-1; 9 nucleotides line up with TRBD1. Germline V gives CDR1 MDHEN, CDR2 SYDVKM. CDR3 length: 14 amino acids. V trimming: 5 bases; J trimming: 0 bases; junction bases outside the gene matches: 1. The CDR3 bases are TGTGCCAGCAGTAGGACAGGGGTGAACACTGAAGCTTTCTTT. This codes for CASSRTGVNTEAFF.